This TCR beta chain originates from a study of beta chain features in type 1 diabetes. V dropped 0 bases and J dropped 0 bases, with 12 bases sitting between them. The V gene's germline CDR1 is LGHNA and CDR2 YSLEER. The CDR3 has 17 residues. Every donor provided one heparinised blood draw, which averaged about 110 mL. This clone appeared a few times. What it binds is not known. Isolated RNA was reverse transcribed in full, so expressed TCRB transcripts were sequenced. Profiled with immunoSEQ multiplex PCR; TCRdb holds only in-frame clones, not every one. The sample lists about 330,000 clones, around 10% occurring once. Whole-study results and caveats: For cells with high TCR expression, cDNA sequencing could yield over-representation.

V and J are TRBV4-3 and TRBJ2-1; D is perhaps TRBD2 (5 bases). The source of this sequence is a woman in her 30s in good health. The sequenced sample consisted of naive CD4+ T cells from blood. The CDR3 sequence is CASSQERGLFSYNEQFF. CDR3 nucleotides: TGCGCCAGCAGCCAAGAGCGCGGACTTTTCTCCTACAATGAGCAGTTCTTC.